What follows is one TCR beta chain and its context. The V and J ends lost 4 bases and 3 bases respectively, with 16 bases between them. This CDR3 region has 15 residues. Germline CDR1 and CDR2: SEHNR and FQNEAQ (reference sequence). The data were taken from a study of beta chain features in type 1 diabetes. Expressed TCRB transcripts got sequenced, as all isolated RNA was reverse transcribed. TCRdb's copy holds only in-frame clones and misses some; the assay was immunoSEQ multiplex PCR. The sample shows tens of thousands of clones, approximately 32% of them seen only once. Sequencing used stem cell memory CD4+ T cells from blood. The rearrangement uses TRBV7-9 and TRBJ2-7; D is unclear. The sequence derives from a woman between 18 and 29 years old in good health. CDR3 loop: CASSSPREWSYEQYF. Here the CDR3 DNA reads TGTGCCAGCAGCTCCCCGAGAGAGTGGAGCTACGAGCAGTACTTC.